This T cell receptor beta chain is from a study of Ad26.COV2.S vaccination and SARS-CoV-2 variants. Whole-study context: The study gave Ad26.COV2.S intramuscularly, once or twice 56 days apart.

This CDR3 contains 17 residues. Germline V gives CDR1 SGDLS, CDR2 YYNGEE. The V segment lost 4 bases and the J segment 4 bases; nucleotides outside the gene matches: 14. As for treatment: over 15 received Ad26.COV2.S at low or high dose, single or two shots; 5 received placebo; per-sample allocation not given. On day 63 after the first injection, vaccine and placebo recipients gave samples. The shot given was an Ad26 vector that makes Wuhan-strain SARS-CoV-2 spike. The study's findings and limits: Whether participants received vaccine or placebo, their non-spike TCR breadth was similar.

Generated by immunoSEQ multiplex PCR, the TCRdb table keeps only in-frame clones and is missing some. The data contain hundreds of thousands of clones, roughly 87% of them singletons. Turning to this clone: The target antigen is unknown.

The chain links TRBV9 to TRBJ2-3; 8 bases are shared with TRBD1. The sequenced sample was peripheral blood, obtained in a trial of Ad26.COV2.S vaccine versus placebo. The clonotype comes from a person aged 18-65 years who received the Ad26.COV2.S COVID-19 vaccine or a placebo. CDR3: CASSTLGQGFFPDTQYF. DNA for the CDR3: TGTGCCAGCAGCACCCTTGGACAGGGCTTCTTTCCAGATACGCAGTATTTT. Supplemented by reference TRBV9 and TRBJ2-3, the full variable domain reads DSGVTQTPKHLITATGQRVTLRCSPRSGDLSVYWYQQSLDQGLQFLIQYYNGEERAKGNILERFSAQQFPDLHSELNLSSLELGDSALYFCASSTLGQGFFPDTQYFGPGTRLTVL.